The 21 T cell receptor beta chains presented below share a single source sample, sequenced in a study of blood T cell repertoires in COVID-19. Only in-frame clones appear in the TCRdb table, and some are missing; sequencing was by immunoSEQ multiplex PCR. This sample yields roughly 72,000 clones, of which about 88% are seen a single time; roughly 45% belongs to the top ten. Sequencing was done on a sample of peripheral blood. The source is a human donor in a cohort sampled during active COVID-19.

The chain is built from TRBV6-2 or TRBV6-3 and TRBJ2-1; 12 bases line up with TRBD2. The CDR3 consists of 17 residues. V dropped 5 bases and J dropped 4; count of bases not matched to a gene: 9. Germline loops: CDR1 MNHEY, CDR2 SVGEGT. The CDR3: CASSRSSGGGLYNEQFF. In DNA form, the CDR3 reads TGTGCCAGCAGTAGATCTAGCGGGGGGGGGCTTTACAATGAGCAGTTCTTC.

V usage is TRBV7-2 and J usage is TRBJ2-3; 8 bases map to TRBD1. The V gene end was trimmed by 5 bases and the J gene end by 1 base; junction bases not matched to a gene: 5. Germline-derived CDR1 and CDR2 are SGHTA and FQGNSA. The CDR3 loop spans 15 amino acids. CDR3 protein: CASSQQGEGTDTQYF. CDR3 DNA: TGTGCCAGCAGCCAACAGGGGGAAGGCACAGATACGCAGTATTTT.

V and J are TRBV10-1 and TRBJ1-5, with 11 bases that match TRBD1. The CDR3 covers 15 residues. V shed 6 bases, J shed 5 bases, and the junction held 6 bases outside the gene matches. Per germline, CDR1 WNHNN and CDR2 SYGVQD (reference sequence). The CDR3, as DNA: TGCGCCAGCAGGGATAGGACAGGGGGCTATCAGCCCCAGCATTTT. Its protein is CASRDRTGGYQPQHF.

The chain combines TRBV19 with TRBJ2-1; 8 bases match TRBD1. V lost 3 bases, J lost 7 bases, and 8 bases stayed unmatched. The CDR3 totals 15 residues. CDR1 is LNHDA and CDR2 is SQIVND in the germline V gene (reference sequence). The CDR3 nucleotides read TGTGCCAGTAGTATCCGGAGACAGGGGATTAATGAGCAGTTCTTC. Amino acids: CASSIRRQGINEQFF.

The V gene is TRBV6-2 or TRBV6-3, the J gene TRBJ2-3; D may be TRBD1 (5 bases). The germline V gene encodes CDR1 MNHEY and CDR2 SVGEGT. Trimming shortened V by 2 bases and J by 6 bases, and 18 bases separated the two germline ends. The CDR3 sequence is 16 residues long. CDR3 nucleotides: TGTGCCAGCAGTTACCCCGCAGGGCCCCGCGAGGATACGCAGTATTTT. Translated, it gives CASSYPAGPREDTQYF.

The chain is built from TRBV21-1 and TRBJ1-1. TRBV21-1 is an annotated pseudogene. The CDR3 is 12 amino acids. CDR3 loop: CAKRTGGHEAFF. DNA for the CDR3: TGTGCCAAAAGGACGGGGGGTCATGAAGCTTTCTTT.

This rearrangement joins TRBV2 to TRBJ1-3; 8 bases match TRBD1. Trimming at V came to 5 bases and at J to 2 bases, leaving 2 bases not matched to a gene. This CDR3 spans 14 amino acids. Germline assignment: CDR1 SNHLY and CDR2 FYNNEI. The DNA for the CDR3 is TGTGCCAGCAGTACGACAGGGGCTGGAAACACCATATATTTT. It translates to CASSTTGAGNTIYF.

V gene TRBV5-4 combines with J gene TRBJ2-3; 10 nucleotides match TRBD1. CDR3 length: 16 residues. V dropped 5 bases and J dropped 4; count of bases not matched to a gene: 10. Germline V gene data show CDR1 as SGHNT and CDR2 as YYREEE (reference sequence). The CDR3 bases are TGTGCCAGCAGTCAAATCGACAGGGGGCGCGCAGATACGCAGTATTTT. This translates into CASSQIDRGRADTQYF.

The chain has TRBV6-4 and TRBJ2-3, with TRBD1 matching over 7 bases. Per the germline V gene, CDR1 is MRHNA and CDR2 is SNTAGT. Trimming took 3 bases from V and 1 from J; bases not matched to a gene: 7. This CDR3 spans 16 amino acids. CDR3 in DNA: TGTGCCAGCAGTGAACCCCGACAGGGATGCACAGATACGCAGTATTTT. It codes for CASSEPRQGCTDTQYF.

The J gene is TRBJ2-5, the V gene TRBV11-3; D possibly corresponds to TRBD1 (5 bases). This CDR3 has 14 amino acids. V lost 4 bases and J lost 1, with 10 bases in between. The V gene's germline CDR1 is SGHNT and CDR2 YENEEA. This chain's CDR3 is CASSSGRGQETQYF. CDR3 bases: TGTGCCAGCAGCTCAGGGCGCGGCCAAGAGACCCAGTACTTC. The complete variable domain, with remaining parts taken from reference TRBV11-3 and TRBJ2-5, reads EAGVVQSPRYKIIEKKQPVAFWCNPISGHNTLYWYLQNLGQGPELLIRYENEEAVDDSQLPKDRFSAERLKGVDSTLKIQPAELGDSAVYLCASSSGRGQETQYFGPGTRLLVL.

This chain joins TRBV27 and TRBJ1-1; 7 bases are a match to TRBD1. This CDR3 is built from 17 residues. CDR1 is MNHEY, CDR2 SMNVEV, per germline (reference sequence). J was trimmed by 2 bases and V by 0 bases; bases with no gene match: 9. The CDR3 loop reads CASSLSPGDSSNTEAFF. The CDR3 coding sequence is TGTGCCAGCAGTTTATCACCCGGGGACAGCAGTAACACTGAAGCTTTCTTT.

This rearrangement joins TRBV7-2 to TRBJ2-7; no clear D. The CDR3 length is 11 residues. Trimming took 5 bases from V and 3 from J, leaving 5 bases between them. Germline V gene sequence: CDR1 SGHTA, CDR2 FQGNSA. The DNA of the CDR3 is TGTGCCAGCAGCCCCGGCTACGAGCAGTACTTC. Encoded protein: CASSPGYEQYF.

This clone was seen a handful of times. V gene TRBV5-1 combines with J gene TRBJ2-2; D possibly corresponds to TRBD2 (5 bases). This CDR3 has 16 residues. The V gene lost 2 bases and the J gene lost 0 bases, with 11 bases spanning the gap. Germline V gene lookup returns CDR1 SGHRS and CDR2 YFSETQ. The CDR3 spells CASSFSSPTNTGELFF. Here the CDR3 DNA reads TGCGCCAGCAGCTTTTCTAGCCCGACGAACACCGGGGAGCTGTTTTTT.

This chain uses TRBV23-1 with TRBJ1-1; D remains unclear. TRBV23-1 is given ORF status, its function remaining uncertain. The CDR3 runs to 14 residues. Trimming took 5 bases from V and 4 from J, leaving 14 bases between them. The CDR3 reads CASSLRGQTTEAFF. The CDR3 DNA follows: TGCGCCAGCAGTTTACGTGGGCAGACCACTGAAGCTTTCTTT.

The chain carries TRBV18 and TRBJ1-4; weak D call: TRBD1 (5 bases). Germline CDR1 and CDR2: KGHSH and LQKENI. The CDR3 is made up of 15 amino acids. Trimming shortened V by 3 bases and J by 10 bases, and 18 bases separated the two germline ends. This CDR3 is CASSPPLAGQGKLFF. CDR3 sequence (DNA): TGTGCCAGCTCACCCCCACTCGCAGGGCAGGGAAAACTGTTTTTT.

This chain links TRBV11-2 with TRBJ2-3; unclear D gene. The CDR3 has 13 residues. Germline-derived CDR1 and CDR2 are SGHAT and FQNNGV. The ends were cut back, 5 bases at V and 2 bases at J, with 8 bases in the middle. The CDR3 region has the DNA TGTGCCAGCAGCCCCAGAAACACAGATACGCAGTATTTT. Its translation: CASSPRNTDTQYF.

This chain uses TRBV4-2 with TRBJ2-7, with 9 bases aligning to TRBD1. In germline, CDR1 is LGHNA, CDR2 YNFKEQ. V lost 1 base to trimming and J lost 4 bases; unmatched junction nucleotides: 11. The CDR3 is 17 residues long. CDR3 nucleotides: TGTGCCAGCAGCCAAGGGGGTACGGACAGGGGTAGATACGAGCAGTACTTC. Translated: CASSQGGTDRGRYEQYF.

V is TRBV5-1 and J is TRBJ2-5; D uncertain. V was shortened by 1 base and J by 5 bases, with 6 bases between the two germline ends. CDR3 length: 12 residues. Looked up from germline, CDR1 is SGHRS and CDR2 is YFSETQ. CDR3 amino acids: CASSLTWETQYF. CDR3 bases: TGCGCCAGCAGCTTGACTTGGGAGACCCAGTACTTC. The entire variable domain, with the rest obtained from reference TRBV5-1 and TRBJ2-5, is as follows: KAGVTQTPRYLIKTRGQQVTLSCSPISGHRSVSWYQQTPGQGLQFLFEYFSETQRNKGNFPGRFSGRQFSNSRSEMNVSTLELGDSALYLCASSLTWETQYFGPGTRLLVL.

This clone was recorded once. This chain connects TRBV11-3 to TRBJ2-5; the D gene is possibly TRBD2 (6 bases). From germline, CDR1 is SGHNT and CDR2 YENEEA. The CDR3 sequence is 14 residues long. The V and J ends lost 4 bases and 0 bases respectively, with 9 bases between them. The CDR3 here is CASSSRTNQETQYF. CDR3 bases: TGTGCCAGCAGCTCAAGGACTAACCAAGAGACCCAGTACTTC.

This clone occurred a few times. This sequence joins TRBV5-6 and TRBJ2-1; 8 bases line up with TRBD2. The CDR3 spans 15 residues. The trim removed 0 bases at V and 6 bases at J, leaving 5 bases unmatched. Germline V gene data show CDR1 as SGHDT and CDR2 as YYEEEE. The CDR3 bases are TGTGCCAGCAGCTTGGGACGGGAGGGCTTCAATGAGCAGTTCTTC. Translation: CASSLGREGFNEQFF.

V usage is TRBV10-3 and J usage is TRBJ1-2; no clear D. Germline CDR1 ENHRY, CDR2 SYGVKD. Trimming removed 4 bases at V and 8 bases at J, with 14 bases between. The CDR3 runs to 13 residues. For the CDR3, the DNA is TGTGCCATCAGTGTAGCAGACCAGTTGGGCTACACCTTC. Translating it yields CAISVADQLGYTF.